Below are 9 T cell receptor beta chains sequenced from a single sample in a study of blood T cell repertoires in COVID-19 (dated by TCRdb to the early 2020s). The library was generated by the immunoSEQ multiplex PCR assay. This immuneACCESS table, as held by TCRdb, lists in-frame sequences with V and J called but not all clones. Of the missing ones, under half trace to an unresolved V gene in checked studies; the others have no known cause. The sample data list under 150,000 clones, and around three quarters of these were observed just once. The ten largest make up almost 4% of the sample. Sequencing used peripheral blood. Receptors originate from a woman over 75 with acute or convalescent COVID-19.

The V call is TRBV5-6, the J call TRBJ2-4; D remains ambiguous. V was clipped by 4 bases and J by 6 bases, with 17 bases between them. CDR1 and CDR2 (germline): SGHDT, YYEEEE. This CDR3 has 15 residues. In nucleotides, the CDR3 is TGTGCCAGCAGCCCTGGGCCCAGTAAGGCAAACATTCAGTACTTC. It specifies CASSPGPSKANIQYF. Looking up the rest from reference TRBV5-6 and TRBJ2-4 gives the full variable domain: DAGVTQSPTHLIKTRGQQVTLRCSPKSGHDTVSWYQQALGQGPQFIFQYYEEEERQRGNFPDRFSGHQFPNYSSELNVNALLLGDSALYLCASSPGPSKANIQYFGAGTRLSVL.

This sequence joins TRBV7-9 and TRBJ2-1; TRBD2 agrees at 8 bases. The V gene's germline CDR1 is SEHNR and CDR2 FQNEAQ (reference sequence). V was pared by 4 bases and J by 6 bases, with 2 bases of the junction left unmatched. The CDR3 has 13 amino acids. The CDR3: CASSSGLVNEQFF. As DNA, the CDR3 is TGTGCCAGCAGCTCGGGACTAGTCAATGAGCAGTTCTTC.

The CDR3 coding sequence is TGTGCCAGTACCAGGACTAGCACGGTGTCAGGCGGGGAGCTGTTTTTT. Residues: CASTRTSTVSGGELFF. This chain uses TRBV18 with TRBJ2-2; 8 nucleotides match TRBD2. V lost 9 bases, J lost 7 bases, and 16 bases stayed unmatched. CDR1 and CDR2 from the germline V gene are KGHSH and LQKENI. The CDR3 loop spans 16 amino acids.

This clone was observed a few times. This CDR3 reads CASSRDRYPDTQYF. The CDR3 DNA sequence: TGTGCCAGCAGCCGGGACAGGTACCCAGATACGCAGTATTTT. V and J are TRBV2 and TRBJ2-3, with TRBD1 matching over 8 bases. V shed 6 bases, J shed 4 bases, and the junction held 6 bases outside the gene matches. The CDR3 covers 14 residues. CDR1 is SNHLY, CDR2 FYNNEI, per germline.

The chain joins TRBV5-1 to TRBJ2-7; TRBD1 might be the D (7 bases). V lost 7 bases to trimming and J lost 3 bases, with 17 bases between them. The CDR3 loop spans 14 amino acids. The germline gives CDR1 SGHRS, CDR2 YFSETQ. In nucleotides, the CDR3 is TGCGCCAGCCACCCCGGGACAGCGGGCTACGAGCAGTACTTC. Translating gives CASHPGTAGYEQYF.

The chain couples TRBV7-9 to TRBJ1-4; D ambiguous. There are 13 residues in the CDR3. In germline, CDR1 is SEHNR, CDR2 FQNEAQ (reference sequence). V dropped 0 bases and J dropped 8 bases, with 7 bases sitting between them. As DNA, the CDR3 is TGTGCCAGCAGCTTAGCGGTCGGGGAAAAACTGTTTTTT. It specifies CASSLAVGEKLFF. The full variable domain, with the rest looked up from reference TRBV7-9 and TRBJ1-4, is DTGVSQNPRHKITKRGQNVTFRCDPISEHNRLYWYRQTLGQGPEFLTYFQNEAQLEKSRLLSDRFSAERPKGSFSTLEIQRTEQGDSAMYLCASSLAVGEKLFFGSGTQLSVL.

The gene calls are TRBV7-9 and TRBJ2-1, with D possibly being TRBD2 (6 bases). The ends were cut back, 5 bases at V and 10 bases at J, with 9 bases in the middle. The length of the CDR3 is 11 residues. The germline CDR1 and CDR2 sequences are SEHNR and FQNEAQ (reference sequence). The CDR3 sequence is CASSPSVEQFF. The CDR3 nucleotides are TGTGCCAGCAGCCCTAGCGTCGAGCAGTTCTTC.

The rearrangement joins TRBV5-6 to TRBJ2-7, with 7 bases fitting TRBD2. Looked up from germline, CDR1 is SGHDT and CDR2 is YYEEEE. Unmatched junction bases numbered 8, after V lost 4 bases and J lost 7 bases. This CDR3 comprises 13 residues. The CDR3 is CASSPAGDLEQYF. For the CDR3, the DNA is TGTGCCAGCAGCCCGGCGGGGGATTTGGAGCAGTACTTC.

The gene calls are TRBV19 and TRBJ2-1; 7 nucleotides line up with TRBD1. The CDR3 runs to 15 residues. In germline, CDR1 is LNHDA, CDR2 SQIVND (reference sequence). J lost 5 bases, V lost 5 bases, and 9 bases had no gene match. The CDR3 protein is CASSGIRGPDNEQFF. CDR3 nucleotide sequence: TGTGCCAGTAGTGGTATAAGGGGGCCGGACAATGAGCAGTTCTTC.